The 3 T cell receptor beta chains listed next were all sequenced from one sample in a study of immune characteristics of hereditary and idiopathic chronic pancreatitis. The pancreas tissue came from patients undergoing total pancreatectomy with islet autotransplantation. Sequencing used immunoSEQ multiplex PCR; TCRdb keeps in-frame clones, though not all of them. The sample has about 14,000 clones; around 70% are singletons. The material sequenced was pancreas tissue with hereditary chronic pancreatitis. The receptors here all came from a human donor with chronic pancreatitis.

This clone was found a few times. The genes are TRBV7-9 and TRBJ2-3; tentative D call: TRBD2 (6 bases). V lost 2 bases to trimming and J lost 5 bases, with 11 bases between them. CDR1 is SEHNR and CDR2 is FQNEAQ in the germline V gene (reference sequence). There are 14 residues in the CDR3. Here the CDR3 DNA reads TGTGCCAGCAGCTTAAGGGACTGGAGAGATACGCAGTATTTT. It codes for CASSLRDWRDTQYF.

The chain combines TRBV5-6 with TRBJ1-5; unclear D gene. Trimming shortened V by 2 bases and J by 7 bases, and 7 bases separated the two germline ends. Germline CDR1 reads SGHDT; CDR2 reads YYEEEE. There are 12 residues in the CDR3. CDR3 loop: CASSLRQQPQHF. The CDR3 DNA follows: TGTGCCAGCAGCTTAAGGCAACAGCCCCAGCATTTT. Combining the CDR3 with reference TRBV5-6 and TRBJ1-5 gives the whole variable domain DAGVTQSPTHLIKTRGQQVTLRCSPKSGHDTVSWYQQALGQGPQFIFQYYEEEERQRGNFPDRFSGHQFPNYSSELNVNALLLGDSALYLCASSLRQQPQHFGDGTRLSIL.

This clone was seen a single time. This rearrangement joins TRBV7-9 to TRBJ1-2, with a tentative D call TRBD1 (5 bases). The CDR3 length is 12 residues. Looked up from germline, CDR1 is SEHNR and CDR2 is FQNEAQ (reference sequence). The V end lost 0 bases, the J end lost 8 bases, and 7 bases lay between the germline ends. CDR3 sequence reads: CASSLAGVGYTF. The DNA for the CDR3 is TGTGCCAGCAGCTTAGCGGGGGTCGGCTACACCTTC.